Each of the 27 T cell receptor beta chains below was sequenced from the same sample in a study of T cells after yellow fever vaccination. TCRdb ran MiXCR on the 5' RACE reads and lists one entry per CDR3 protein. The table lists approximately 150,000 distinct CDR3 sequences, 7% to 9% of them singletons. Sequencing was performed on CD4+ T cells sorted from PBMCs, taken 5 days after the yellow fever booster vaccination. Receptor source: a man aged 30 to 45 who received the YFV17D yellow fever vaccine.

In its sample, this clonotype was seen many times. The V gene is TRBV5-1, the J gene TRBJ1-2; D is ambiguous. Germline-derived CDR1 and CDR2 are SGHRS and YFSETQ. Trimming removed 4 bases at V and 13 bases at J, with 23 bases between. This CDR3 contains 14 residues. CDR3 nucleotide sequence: TGCGCCAGCAGCGAGTGGCAGGCCTCGTCTCGCTCCACCTTC. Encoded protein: CASSEWQASSRSTF.

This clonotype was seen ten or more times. The CDR3 sequence: CASSESPGSPLHF. For the CDR3, the DNA is TGCGCCAGCAGTGAGTCCCCAGGTTCACCCCTCCACTTT. The J gene is TRBJ1-6, the V gene TRBV10-1, with D unresolved. CDR1 and CDR2 from the germline V gene are WNHNN and SYGVQD (reference sequence). The V end lost 0 bases, the J end lost 9 bases, and 6 bases lay between the germline ends. The CDR3 consists of 13 residues.

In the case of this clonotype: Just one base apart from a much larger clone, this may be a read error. CDR3 in amino acids: CSAQISRTDTQYF. The CDR3 region has the DNA TGCAGTGCCCAGATTAGCCGGACAGATACGCAGTATTTT. The J gene is TRBJ2-3, the V gene TRBV20-1; D call uncertain. The germline V gene encodes CDR1 DFQATT and CDR2 SNEGSKA (reference sequence). The V end was cut by 6 bases, the J end by 3 bases, with 13 bases between. CDR3 length: 13 residues.

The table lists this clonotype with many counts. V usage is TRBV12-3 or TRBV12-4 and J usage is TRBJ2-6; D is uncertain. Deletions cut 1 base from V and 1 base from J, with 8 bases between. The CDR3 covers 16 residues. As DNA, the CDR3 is TGTGCCAGCAGTTTAGATCAGGCGTCTGGGGCCAACGTCCTGACTTTC. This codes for CASSLDQASGANVLTF.

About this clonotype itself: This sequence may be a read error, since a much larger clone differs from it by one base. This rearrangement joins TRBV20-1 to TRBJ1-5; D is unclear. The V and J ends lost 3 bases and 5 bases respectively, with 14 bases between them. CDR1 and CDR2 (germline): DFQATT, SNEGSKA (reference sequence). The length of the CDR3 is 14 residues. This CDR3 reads CSASVTESYQPQHF. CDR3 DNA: TGCAGTGCTAGCGTTACAGAGAGCTATCAGCCCCAGCATTTT.

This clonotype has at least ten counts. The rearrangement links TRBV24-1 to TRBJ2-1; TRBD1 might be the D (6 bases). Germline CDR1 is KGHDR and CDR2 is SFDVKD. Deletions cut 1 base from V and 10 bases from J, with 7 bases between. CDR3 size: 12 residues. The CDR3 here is CATSDFQGEQFF. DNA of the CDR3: TGTGCCACCAGTGATTTTCAGGGGGAGCAGTTCTTC.

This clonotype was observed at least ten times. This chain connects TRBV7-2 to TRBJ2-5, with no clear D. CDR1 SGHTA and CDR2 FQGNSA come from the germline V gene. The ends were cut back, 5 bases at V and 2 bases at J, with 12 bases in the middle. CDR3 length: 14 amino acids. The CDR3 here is CASSRPRRQETQYF. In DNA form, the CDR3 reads TGTGCCAGCAGCCGCCCGCGTCGACAAGAGACCCAGTACTTC. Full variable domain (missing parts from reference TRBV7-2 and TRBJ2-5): GAGVSQSPSNKVTEKGKDVELRCDPISGHTALYWYRQSLGQGLEFLIYFQGNSAPDKSGLPSDRFSAERTGGSVSTLTIQRTQQEDSAVYLCASSRPRRQETQYFGPGTRLLVL.

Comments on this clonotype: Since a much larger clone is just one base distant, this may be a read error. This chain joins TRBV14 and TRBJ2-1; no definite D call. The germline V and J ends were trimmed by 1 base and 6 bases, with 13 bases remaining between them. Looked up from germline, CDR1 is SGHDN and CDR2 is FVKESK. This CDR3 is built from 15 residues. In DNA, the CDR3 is TGTGCCAGCAGCCAAGTGGGCGGACCAGCCAATGAGCAGTTCTTC. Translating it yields CASSQVGGPANEQFF.

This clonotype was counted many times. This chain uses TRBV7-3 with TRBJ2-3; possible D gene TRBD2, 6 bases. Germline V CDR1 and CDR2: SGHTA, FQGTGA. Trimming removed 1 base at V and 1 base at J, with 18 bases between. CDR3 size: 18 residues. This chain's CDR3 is CASSLRPRGASGTDTQYF. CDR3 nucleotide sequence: TGTGCCAGCAGCTTAAGGCCCAGAGGCGCTAGCGGCACAGATACGCAGTATTTT.

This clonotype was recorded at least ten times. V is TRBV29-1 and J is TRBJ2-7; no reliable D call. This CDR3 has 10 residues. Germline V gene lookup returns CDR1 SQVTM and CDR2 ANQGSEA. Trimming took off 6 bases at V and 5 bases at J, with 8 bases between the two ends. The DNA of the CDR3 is TGCAGCGTATATCAGGACGAGCAGTACTTC. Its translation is CSVYQDEQYF.

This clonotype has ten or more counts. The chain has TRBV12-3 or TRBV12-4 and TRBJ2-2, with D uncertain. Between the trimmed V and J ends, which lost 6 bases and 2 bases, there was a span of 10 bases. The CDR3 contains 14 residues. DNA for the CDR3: TGTGCCAGCAGAAAAGACACCAACACCGGGGAGCTGTTTTTT. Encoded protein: CASRKDTNTGELFF.

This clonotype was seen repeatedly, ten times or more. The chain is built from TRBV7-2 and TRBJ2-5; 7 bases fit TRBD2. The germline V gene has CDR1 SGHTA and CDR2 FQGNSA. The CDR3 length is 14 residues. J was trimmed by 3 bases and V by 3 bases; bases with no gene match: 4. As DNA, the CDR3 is TGTGCCAGCAGCTTTACGCTAGCGGAAGAGACCCAGTACTTC. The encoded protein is CASSFTLAEETQYF.

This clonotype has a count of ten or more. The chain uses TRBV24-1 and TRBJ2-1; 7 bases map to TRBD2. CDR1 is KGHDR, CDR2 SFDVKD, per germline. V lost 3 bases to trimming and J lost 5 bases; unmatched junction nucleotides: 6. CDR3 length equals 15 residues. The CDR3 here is CATSDPSGNNNEQFF. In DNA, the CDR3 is TGTGCCACCAGTGATCCGAGCGGGAATAACAATGAGCAGTTCTTC.

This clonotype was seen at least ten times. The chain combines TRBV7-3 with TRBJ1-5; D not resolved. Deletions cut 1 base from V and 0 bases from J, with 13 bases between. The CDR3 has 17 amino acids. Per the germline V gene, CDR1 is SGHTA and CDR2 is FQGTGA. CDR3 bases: TGTGCCAGCAGCTTAATCCCCTCTCCCGGTAGCAATCAGCCCCAGCATTTT. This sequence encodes CASSLIPSPGSNQPQHF. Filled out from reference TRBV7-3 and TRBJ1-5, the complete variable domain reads GAGVSQTPSNKVTEKGKYVELRCDPISGHTALYWYRQSLGQGPEFLIYFQGTGAADDSGLPNDRFFAVRPEGSVSTLKIQRTERGDSAVYLCASSLIPSPGSNQPQHFGDGTRLSIL.

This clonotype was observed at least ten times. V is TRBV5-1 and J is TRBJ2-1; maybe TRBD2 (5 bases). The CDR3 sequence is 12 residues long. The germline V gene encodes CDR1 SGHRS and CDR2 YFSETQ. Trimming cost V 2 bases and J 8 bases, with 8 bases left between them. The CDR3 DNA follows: TGCGCCAGCAGCTTCCCTAGCTATGAGCAGTTCTTC. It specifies CASSFPSYEQFF. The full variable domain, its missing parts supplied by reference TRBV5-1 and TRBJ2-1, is KAGVTQTPRYLIKTRGQQVTLSCSPISGHRSVSWYQQTPGQGLQFLFEYFSETQRNKGNFPGRFSGRQFSNSRSEMNVSTLELGDSALYLCASSFPSYEQFFGPGTRLTVL.

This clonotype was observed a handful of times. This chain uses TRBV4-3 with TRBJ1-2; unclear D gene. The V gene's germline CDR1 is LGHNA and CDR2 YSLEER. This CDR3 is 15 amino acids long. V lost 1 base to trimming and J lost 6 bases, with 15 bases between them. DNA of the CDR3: TGCGCCAGCAGCCAAGCCGCCAACTACCGGGATGGCTACACCTTC. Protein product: CASSQAANYRDGYTF.

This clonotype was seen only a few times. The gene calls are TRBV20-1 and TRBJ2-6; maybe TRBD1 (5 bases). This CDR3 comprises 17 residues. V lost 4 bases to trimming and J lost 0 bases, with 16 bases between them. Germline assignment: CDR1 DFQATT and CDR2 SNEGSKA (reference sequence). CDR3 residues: CSAKEHRRYSGANVLTF. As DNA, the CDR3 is TGCAGTGCTAAGGAGCACAGGCGCTACTCTGGGGCCAACGTCCTGACTTTC.

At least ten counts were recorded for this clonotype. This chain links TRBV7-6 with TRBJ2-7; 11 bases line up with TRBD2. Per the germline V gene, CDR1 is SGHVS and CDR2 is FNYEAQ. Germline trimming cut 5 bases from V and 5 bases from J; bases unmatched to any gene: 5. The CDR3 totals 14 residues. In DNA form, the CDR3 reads TGTGCCAGCAGCCTTAGCGGGAGGGCCCACGAGCAGTACTTC. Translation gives CASSLSGRAHEQYF.

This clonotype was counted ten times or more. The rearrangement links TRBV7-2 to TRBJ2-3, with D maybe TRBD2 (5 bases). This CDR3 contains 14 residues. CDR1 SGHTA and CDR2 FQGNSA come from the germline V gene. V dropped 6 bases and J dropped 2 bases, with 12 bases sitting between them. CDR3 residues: CASRIGILTDTQYF. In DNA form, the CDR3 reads TGTGCCAGCAGGATCGGGATTCTCACAGATACGCAGTATTTT.

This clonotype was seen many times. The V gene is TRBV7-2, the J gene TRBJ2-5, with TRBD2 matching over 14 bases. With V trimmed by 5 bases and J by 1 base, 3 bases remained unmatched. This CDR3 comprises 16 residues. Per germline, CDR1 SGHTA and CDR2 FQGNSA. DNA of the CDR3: TGTGCCAGCAGCGAAGGGACTAGCGGGGGCCAAGAGACCCAGTACTTC. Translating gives CASSEGTSGGQETQYF.

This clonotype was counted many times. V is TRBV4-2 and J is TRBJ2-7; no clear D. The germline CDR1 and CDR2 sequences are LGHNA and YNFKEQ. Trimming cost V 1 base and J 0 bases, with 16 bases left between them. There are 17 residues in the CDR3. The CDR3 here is CASSQGPTLVSSYEQYF. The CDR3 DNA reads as TGTGCCAGCAGCCAAGGCCCAACCTTAGTGAGCTCCTACGAGCAGTACTTC.

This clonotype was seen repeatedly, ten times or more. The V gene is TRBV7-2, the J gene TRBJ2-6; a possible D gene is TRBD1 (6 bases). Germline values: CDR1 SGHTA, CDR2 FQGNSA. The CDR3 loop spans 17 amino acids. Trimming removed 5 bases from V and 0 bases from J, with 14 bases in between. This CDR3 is CASSAPGHSSGANVLTF. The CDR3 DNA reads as TGTGCCAGCAGCGCACCGGGACATAGCTCTGGGGCCAACGTCCTGACTTTC.

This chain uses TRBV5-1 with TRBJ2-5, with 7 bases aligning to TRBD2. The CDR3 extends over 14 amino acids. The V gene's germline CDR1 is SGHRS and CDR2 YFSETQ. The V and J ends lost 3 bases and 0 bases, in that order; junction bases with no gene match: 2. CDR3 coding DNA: TGCGCCAGCAGCTGGGGGGGGTACCAAGAGACCCAGTACTTC. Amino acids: CASSWGGYQETQYF.

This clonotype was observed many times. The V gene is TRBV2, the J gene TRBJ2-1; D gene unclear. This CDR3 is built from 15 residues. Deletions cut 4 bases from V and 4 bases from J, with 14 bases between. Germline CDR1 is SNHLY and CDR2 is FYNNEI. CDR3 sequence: CASSVRTGSYNEQFF. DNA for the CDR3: TGTGCCAGCAGTGTGCGAACGGGCTCGTACAATGAGCAGTTCTTC.

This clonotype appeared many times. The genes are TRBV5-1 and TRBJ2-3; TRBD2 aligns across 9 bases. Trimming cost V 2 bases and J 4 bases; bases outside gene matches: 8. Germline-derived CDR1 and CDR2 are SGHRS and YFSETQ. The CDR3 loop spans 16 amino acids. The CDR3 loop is CASSFNLAGEADTQYF. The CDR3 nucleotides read TGCGCCAGCAGCTTTAATTTAGCGGGAGAGGCAGATACGCAGTATTTT.

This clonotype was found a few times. The CDR3 here is CATSRGKTGGSYNSPLHF. DNA of the CDR3: TGTGCCACCAGCAGAGGAAAGACAGGCGGCTCCTATAATTCACCCCTCCACTTT. The V and J genes are TRBV15 and TRBJ1-6; a weak D match, TRBD1 (6 bases). V was shortened by 1 base and J by 0 bases, with 13 bases between the two germline ends. The germline gives CDR1 LNHNV, CDR2 YYDKDF (reference sequence). The CDR3 is 18 amino acids.

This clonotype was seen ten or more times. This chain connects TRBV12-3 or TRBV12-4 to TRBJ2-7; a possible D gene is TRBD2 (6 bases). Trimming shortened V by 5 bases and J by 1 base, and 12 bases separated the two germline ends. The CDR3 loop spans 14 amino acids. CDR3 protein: CASSPSGRSYEQYF. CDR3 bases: TGTGCCAGCAGTCCCTCCGGGAGATCCTACGAGCAGTACTTC.